This passage covers 28 T cell receptor beta chains from one sample sequenced in a study of cytomegalovirus exposure and HLA in healthy donors (dated by TCRdb to about 2017). The library came from the immunoSEQ multiplex PCR assay. For the multiplex PCR, a mixture combining 60 forward primers for TCR Vbeta segments and 13 reverse primers for TCR Jbeta segments was used. As stored in TCRdb, this immuneACCESS dataset retains in-frame rearrangements with V and J assigned. A fraction of the clones does not appear; measured against another copy, unresolved V genes explain less than half of the discrepancy, and the remainder lacks a known reason. In this sample the table shows around 150,000 clones, roughly 75% of which occur a single time. Of the sample, about 4.9% is held by the ten largest clones. Sequenced sample: PBMCs. These receptors were obtained from a male donor in good health and CMV-seronegative.

This sequence joins TRBV7-8 and TRBJ2-3; a possible D gene is TRBD2 (5 bases). V was pared by 4 bases and J by 3 bases, with 14 bases between. This CDR3 has 15 residues. Germline V gene lookup returns CDR1 SGHVS and CDR2 FQNEAQ. CDR3 amino acids: CASSSPVGVTDTQYF. In DNA form, the CDR3 reads TGTGCCAGCAGCTCACCGGTCGGGGTTACAGATACGCAGTATTTT.

The chain couples TRBV7-6 to TRBJ2-5; TRBD1 matches at 7 bases. CDR1 SGHVS and CDR2 FNYEAQ come from the germline V gene. The V and J ends lost 3 bases and 5 bases, in that order; junction bases with no gene match: 12. The CDR3 sequence is 16 residues long. The CDR3 region has the DNA TGTGCCAGCAGCTTCCGGCCGGGCAGGGGGTACGAGACCCAGTACTTC. Translating it yields CASSFRPGRGYETQYF.

The gene calls are TRBV4-1 and TRBJ2-1; 9 bases agree with TRBD1. The CDR3 totals 18 residues. V shed 0 bases and J 6 bases; nucleotides not matched to a gene: 12. Germline lookup yields CDR1 MGHRA and CDR2 YSYEKL. The CDR3 protein is CASSQDMAGTGHGNEQFF. CDR3 in DNA: TGCGCCAGCAGCCAAGATATGGCGGGGACAGGGCACGGCAATGAGCAGTTCTTC.

A few counts support this clone. V and J are TRBV14 and TRBJ1-4; no definite D call. Germline V lookup: CDR1 SGHDN, CDR2 FVKESK. The ends were cut back, 1 base at V and 11 bases at J, with 11 bases in the middle. The CDR3 covers 13 residues. DNA of the CDR3: TGTGCCAGCAGCCAAGGTTCGGGTAGGAAACTGTTTTTT. Its translation: CASSQGSGRKLFF.

The genes are TRBV4-2 and TRBJ1-2; D is unclear. The CDR3 runs to 15 residues. Trimming stripped 0 bases from V and 8 bases from J, with 16 bases between. Germline CDR1 LGHNA, CDR2 YNFKEQ. The CDR3 DNA reads TGTGCCAGCAGCCAAGAACACGGGTTCCAAGGCGGCTACACCTTC. This codes for CASSQEHGFQGGYTF.

The J gene is TRBJ2-3, the V gene TRBV10-3; TRBD1 aligns across 9 bases. Germline CDR1 is ENHRY and CDR2 is SYGVKD. V dropped 5 bases and J dropped 10; count of bases not matched to a gene: 7. The CDR3 spans 13 residues. CDR3 DNA sequence: TGTGCCATCAGTCCCCGGGACAGGGTGTCGCAGTATTTT. Translating it yields CAISPRDRVSQYF.

The chain carries TRBV7-4 and TRBJ2-1; 11 positions agree with TRBD2. With 2 bases clipped from V and 0 bases from J, the junction kept 6 bases outside the gene matches. Per germline, CDR1 SGHVT and CDR2 SQSDAQ. The CDR3 is made up of 18 amino acids. The DNA for the CDR3 is TGTGCCAGCAGCTTAACTGGGGGGACTAGCGGCTCCTACAATGAGCAGTTCTTC. As protein: CASSLTGGTSGSYNEQFF.

V is TRBV4-3 and J is TRBJ2-7; D uncertain. V lost 0 bases to trimming and J lost 0 bases, with 12 bases between them. This CDR3 is 16 amino acids long. Germline V gene sequence: CDR1 LGHNA, CDR2 YSLEER. CDR3 residues: CASSQDSRTGSYEQYF. The CDR3 bases are TGCGCCAGCAGCCAAGATAGTCGCACCGGCTCCTACGAGCAGTACTTC.

In its sample, this clone was seen once. The CDR3 DNA reads TGCGCCAGCAGCGGTCGGCAAGAGACCCAGTACTTC. Translation: CASSGRQETQYF. This chain connects TRBV4-1 to TRBJ2-5; unclear D gene. Trimming stripped 5 bases from V and 2 bases from J, with 6 bases between. CDR1 and CDR2 (germline): MGHRA, YSYEKL. The CDR3 loop spans 12 amino acids.

The CDR3 DNA is TGTGCCAGCAGCGTAGCTGGGCATGGGGCCAACGTCCTGACTTTC. Translation gives CASSVAGHGANVLTF. The chain carries TRBV9 and TRBJ2-6; D is uncertain. This CDR3 is 15 amino acids long. CDR1 is SGDLS and CDR2 is YYNGEE in the germline V gene. V was trimmed by 0 bases and J by 3 bases, leaving 7 bases between them.

As regards this clone: Other DNA variants within this sample encode the same CDR3. J is TRBJ2-1 and V is TRBV6-6; 8 bases are a match to TRBD1. From germline, CDR1 is MNHNY and CDR2 SVGAGI (reference sequence). The CDR3 contains 15 residues. J gave up 2 bases and V 5 bases, and 5 bases lay outside the gene matches. CDR3 loop: CASSKQGGTYNEQFF. The CDR3 region has the DNA TGTGCCAGCAGTAAACAGGGGGGCACCTACAATGAGCAGTTCTTC.

The count of this clone is one. This rearrangement joins TRBV7-2 to TRBJ2-7; 10 nucleotides agree with TRBD2. Germline V CDR1 and CDR2: SGHTA, FQGNSA. After removal of 5 bases from V and 4 bases from J, the junction contained 11 bases not matched to a gene. The CDR3 runs to 16 residues. The CDR3, as DNA: TGTGCCAGCAGCCCGCTCCTAGCGGGAGTGGGGTACGAGCAGTACTTC. Amino acid sequence: CASSPLLAGVGYEQYF.

This rearrangement joins TRBV12-5 to TRBJ1-2, with TRBD1 matching 11 bases. The germline V gene encodes CDR1 LGHNT and CDR2 FRNRAP. The CDR3 consists of 13 residues. After removal of 4 bases from V and 8 bases from J, the junction contained 3 bases not matched to a gene. CDR3 loop: CASGSGQGEGYTF. CDR3 bases: TGTGCTAGTGGTTCGGGACAGGGGGAAGGCTACACCTTC.

The genes are TRBV5-6 and TRBJ2-7; 10 bases are a match to TRBD1. CDR1 is SGHDT and CDR2 is YYEEEE in the germline V gene. The V segment lost 1 base and the J segment 2 bases; nucleotides outside the gene matches: 6. The CDR3 runs 16 residues. The CDR3 reads CASSLWGGQGPYEQYF. CDR3 in DNA: TGTGCCAGCAGCTTGTGGGGGGGACAGGGGCCCTACGAGCAGTACTTC.

Written as DNA, the CDR3 is TGTGCCAGCAGCTTGTTTTTTCGGTATATGGCTAATGAAAAACTGTTTTTT. Encoded protein: CASSLFFRYMANEKLFF. This sequence joins TRBV5-5 and TRBJ1-4; the D is unclear. Germline assignment: CDR1 SGHKS and CDR2 YYEKEE (reference sequence). Trimming cost V 1 base and J 3 bases, with 16 bases left between them. There are 17 residues in the CDR3.

The V call is TRBV4-2, the J call TRBJ1-5; a possible D gene is TRBD1 (5 bases). This CDR3 contains 15 residues. Trimming took off 1 base at V and 7 bases at J, with 14 bases between the two ends. Germline CDR1 is LGHNA and CDR2 is YNFKEQ. The CDR3 coding sequence is TGTGCCAGCAGCCAAGGGAGGGGTCCTTGGCAGCCCCAGCATTTT. This encodes CASSQGRGPWQPQHF.

The rearrangement uses TRBV2 and TRBJ1-1, with 8 bases matching TRBD1. With 6 bases clipped from V and 6 bases from J, the junction kept 6 bases outside the gene matches. The CDR3 extends over 13 amino acids. CDR1 and CDR2 (germline): SNHLY, FYNNEI. The CDR3 nucleotides read TGTGCCAGCAGAGGACAGGGAGGTTCTGAAGCTTTCTTT. Translating it yields CASRGQGGSEAFF.

This chain connects TRBV7-9 to TRBJ1-3; TRBD1 matches 7 bases. The CDR3 covers 14 residues. V shed 5 bases and J 4 bases; nucleotides not matched to a gene: 5. CDR1 and CDR2 from the germline V gene are SEHNR and FQNEAQ (reference sequence). The CDR3 DNA follows: TGTGCCAGCAGCCCCGGGACAGCGGGAAACACCATATATTTT. Translation gives CASSPGTAGNTIYF. Supplemented by reference TRBV7-9 and TRBJ1-3, the full variable domain reads DTGVSQNPRHKITKRGQNVTFRCDPISEHNRLYWYRQTLGQGPEFLTYFQNEAQLEKSRLLSDRFSAERPKGSFSTLEIQRTEQGDSAMYLCASSPGTAGNTIYFGEGSWLTVV.

This chain uses TRBV6-5 with TRBJ2-1; 12 positions agree with TRBD2. CDR3 size: 15 residues. With 4 bases clipped from V and 6 bases from J, the junction kept 4 bases outside the gene matches. Germline V gene sequence: CDR1 MNHEY, CDR2 SVGAGI. DNA for the CDR3: TGTGCCAGCAGTTCGGCTAGCGGGGGGGTCAATGAGCAGTTCTTC. Protein sequence: CASSSASGGVNEQFF.

The rearrangement joins TRBV28 to TRBJ2-3, with 7 bases fitting TRBD2. Germline V lookup: CDR1 MDHEN, CDR2 SYDVKM. CDR3 length: 14 residues. The J segment lost 1 base and the V segment lost 5 bases, leaving 3 bases of the junction unmatched. In nucleotides, the CDR3 is TGTGCCAGCAGTCCCCGGGAGGGCACAGATACGCAGTATTTT. The encoded protein is CASSPREGTDTQYF. The variable domain in full, with the rest retrieved from reference TRBV28 and TRBJ2-3, is DVKVTQSSRYLVKRTGEKVFLECVQDMDHENMFWYRQDPGLGLRLIYFSYDVKMKEKGDIPEGYSVSREKKERFSLILESASTNQTSMYLCASSPREGTDTQYFGPGTRLTVL.

In its sample, this clone was seen once. This chain joins TRBV5-1 and TRBJ2-3, with TRBD2 identical over 13 bases. The CDR3 spans 15 residues. After removal of 0 bases from V and 5 bases from J, the junction contained 0 bases not matched to a gene. The germline V gene encodes CDR1 SGHRS and CDR2 YFSETQ. CDR3 protein: CASSLGTSGRDTQYF. The CDR3 DNA follows: TGCGCCAGCAGCTTGGGGACTAGCGGGAGAGATACGCAGTATTTT.

V gene TRBV11-3 combines with J gene TRBJ2-7; a possible D gene is TRBD2 (6 bases). V lost 4 bases and J 6 bases, leaving 10 bases between the germline ends. CDR3 length: 12 residues. The V gene's germline CDR1 is SGHNT and CDR2 YENEEA. The CDR3 sequence: CASSSSGGEQYF. The CDR3 bases are TGTGCCAGCAGCTCCTCCGGGGGCGAGCAGTACTTC.

This chain joins TRBV4-2 and TRBJ1-4; 7 bases align to TRBD1. Germline V lookup: CDR1 LGHNA, CDR2 YNFKEQ. V gave up 0 bases and J gave up 6 bases; unmatched junction bases: 7. This CDR3 has 16 residues. CDR3 loop: CASSQEGEGADEKLFF. The CDR3 nucleotides read TGTGCCAGCAGCCAAGAGGGCGAGGGGGCCGATGAAAAACTGTTTTTT.

The chain links TRBV4-1 to TRBJ2-5; a possible D gene is TRBD2 (6 bases). The CDR3 sequence is 14 residues long. V lost 0 bases to trimming and J lost 5 bases, with 10 bases between them. Per the germline V gene, CDR1 is MGHRA and CDR2 is YSYEKL. The CDR3 sequence: CASSQDTLAETQYF. In DNA form, the CDR3 reads TGCGCCAGCAGCCAAGATACGCTAGCGGAGACCCAGTACTTC.

The rearrangement links TRBV6-1 to TRBJ2-7; TRBD1 matches at 7 bases. The germline V gene has CDR1 MNHNS and CDR2 SASEGT. Unmatched junction bases numbered 5, after V lost 1 base and J lost 2 bases. The CDR3 covers 15 residues. CDR3 residues: CASSEDRGPPYEQYF. CDR3 nucleotide sequence: TGTGCCAGCAGTGAAGACAGGGGCCCCCCCTACGAGCAGTACTTC.

This chain links TRBV5-1 with TRBJ2-1; D is possibly TRBD2 (7 bases). V lost 0 bases and J 0 bases, leaving 13 bases between the germline ends. From germline, CDR1 is SGHRS and CDR2 YFSETQ. CDR3 length: 17 residues. CDR3 amino acids: CASSLEGGGSSYNEQFF. CDR3 bases: TGCGCCAGCAGCTTGGAAGGGGGGGGCAGCTCCTACAATGAGCAGTTCTTC.

The V gene is TRBV5-6, the J gene TRBJ1-1, with D perhaps matching TRBD1 (6 bases). V dropped 3 bases and J dropped 11 bases, with 14 bases sitting between them. This CDR3 region has 12 residues. Germline CDR1 is SGHDT and CDR2 is YYEEEE. The CDR3 coding sequence is TGTGCCAGCAGCTATACAGGGAGGGAGGCTTTCTTT. This sequence encodes CASSYTGREAFF.

CDR3 in DNA: TGTGCCAGCAGCCCTATTCGAGCCTCACAGGGGAACTATGGCTACACCTTC. Encoded protein: CASSPIRASQGNYGYTF. The chain is built from TRBV7-9 and TRBJ1-2, with TRBD1 matching 7 bases. The junction had 14 bases not matched to a gene; V was cut back by 5 bases and J by 2 bases. Germline V lookup: CDR1 SEHNR, CDR2 FQNEAQ (reference sequence). The CDR3 spans 17 residues.